The 23 T cell receptor beta chains below come from one sample, sequenced in a study of cytomegalovirus exposure and HLA in healthy donors. PCR primers comprised 60 Vbeta and 13 Jbeta primers. TCRdb's copy holds only in-frame clones and misses some; the assay was immunoSEQ multiplex PCR. Altogether 150,000 to 200,000 clones are present, about 80% being singletons, with the ten largest covering over 12%. Input material: PBMCs. The receptor source for this set is a man aged 50-60 years in good health and CMV-seropositive.

J is TRBJ1-3 and V is TRBV13; D might be TRBD1 (6 bases). The CDR3 loop spans 14 amino acids. The germline V and J ends were trimmed by 7 bases and 0 bases, with 10 bases remaining between them. Germline V gives CDR1 PRHDT, CDR2 FYEKMQ (reference sequence). The CDR3 reads CASTQGNSGNTIYF. The CDR3 nucleotides are TGTGCCAGCACCCAGGGGAACTCTGGAAACACCATATATTTT.

The chain joins TRBV6-1 to TRBJ1-2; 8 nucleotides align to TRBD1. The CDR3 sequence is 14 residues long. After removal of 6 bases from V and 6 bases from J, the junction contained 9 bases not matched to a gene. CDR1 MNHNS and CDR2 SASEGT come from the germline V gene. The CDR3 protein is CASRMDRAVDGYTF. The CDR3 region has the DNA TGTGCCAGCAGAATGGACAGGGCAGTGGATGGCTACACCTTC.

A word on this clone: Other DNA sequences in the same sample also yield this CDR3. V usage is TRBV29-1 and J usage is TRBJ2-7, with a tentative D call TRBD1 (6 bases). The germline gives CDR1 SQVTM, CDR2 ANQGSEA. The CDR3 runs to 14 residues. The V and J ends lost 6 bases and 6 bases respectively, with 21 bases between them. The CDR3 sequence is CSVVTTGLYGEQYF. The CDR3 DNA follows: TGCAGCGTGGTTACAACAGGGCTTTATGGCGAGCAGTACTTC.

In this sample, this clone turned up a few times. The chain recombines TRBV11-3 with TRBJ1-2, with 8 bases fitting TRBD1. CDR1 SGHNT and CDR2 YENEEA come from the germline V gene. The CDR3 loop spans 14 amino acids. The junction had 6 bases not matched to a gene; V was cut back by 3 bases and J by 6 bases. CDR3 coding DNA: TGTGCCAGCAGCTTTCCCCGGACAGGGAATGGCTACACCTTC. This sequence encodes CASSFPRTGNGYTF.

The V gene is TRBV30, the J gene TRBJ1-6; maybe TRBD1 (5 bases). The length of the CDR3 is 14 residues. V lost 5 bases to trimming and J lost 9 bases, with 17 bases between them. Germline assignment: CDR1 GTSNPN and CDR2 SVGIG (reference sequence). The CDR3 here is CAWSGPGVSSPLHF. The CDR3 nucleotides are TGTGCCTGGTCGGGCCCGGGGGTGAGTTCACCCCTCCACTTT.

The V gene is TRBV4-1, the J gene TRBJ1-2, with TRBD1 as a possible D gene (5 bases). In germline, CDR1 is MGHRA, CDR2 YSYEKL. V was clipped by 4 bases and J by 4 bases, with 22 bases between them. The CDR3 spans 17 residues. The CDR3 DNA reads as TGCGCCAGCAGCCTCGGACCCCAGGGCTCCCATCGCTATGGCTACACCTTC. Translated, it gives CASSLGPQGSHRYGYTF.

This clone was found once. Additional DNA sequences in this sample encode the identical CDR3. The V and J genes are TRBV5-5 and TRBJ1-1; D possibly corresponds to TRBD1 (5 bases). V was clipped by 4 bases and J by 8 bases, with 12 bases between them. Per germline, CDR1 SGHKS and CDR2 YYEKEE (reference sequence). The CDR3 runs 12 residues. CDR3 loop: CASSGAALEAFF. DNA for the CDR3: TGTGCCAGCAGCGGGGCCGCGTTAGAAGCTTTCTTT.

The chain recombines TRBV7-2 with TRBJ2-5; TRBD1 matches 9 bases. The ends lost 8 bases at V and 5 bases at J; junction bases unmatched: 6. CDR1 and CDR2 from the germline V gene are SGHTA and FQGNSA. CDR3 length: 13 amino acids. CDR3 DNA: TGTGCCAGCTCGGGACAGGGAATGGAGACCCAGTACTTC. Translating gives CASSGQGMETQYF. Drawing the rest from reference TRBV7-2 and TRBJ2-5, the complete variable domain is GAGVSQSPSNKVTEKGKDVELRCDPISGHTALYWYRQSLGQGLEFLIYFQGNSAPDKSGLPSDRFSAERTGGSVSTLTIQRTQQEDSAVYLCASSGQGMETQYFGPGTRLLVL.

This sequence joins TRBV30 and TRBJ1-1; 8 positions match TRBD1. The CDR3 consists of 12 residues. From germline, CDR1 is GTSNPN and CDR2 SVGIG (reference sequence). V was pared by 1 base and J by 8 bases, with 3 bases of the junction left unmatched. CDR3 protein: CAWSARTGEAFF. The CDR3 nucleotides are TGTGCCTGGAGTGCCCGGACAGGGGAAGCTTTCTTT.

This rearrangement joins TRBV7-8 to TRBJ1-1; D is unresolved. The ends were cut back, 2 bases at V and 0 bases at J, with 4 bases in the middle. The CDR3 spans 13 residues. In germline, CDR1 is SGHVS, CDR2 FQNEAQ. Written as DNA, the CDR3 is TGTGCCAGCAGCTTATCTCTGAACACTGAAGCTTTCTTT. Protein product: CASSLSLNTEAFF.

The V and J genes are TRBV6-4 and TRBJ2-4; perhaps TRBD1 as D (5 bases). Trimming shortened V by 2 bases and J by 7 bases, and 9 bases separated the two germline ends. This CDR3 region has 13 residues. The V gene's germline CDR1 is MRHNA and CDR2 SNTAGT. The CDR3 DNA sequence: TGTGCCAGCAGTGACAGACAGTCTAACATTCAGTACTTC. Translated, it gives CASSDRQSNIQYF.

The chain recombines TRBV7-9 with TRBJ1-1, with D possibly matching TRBD1 (5 bases). The V gene lost 5 bases and the J gene lost 2 bases, with 15 bases spanning the gap. The length of the CDR3 is 15 residues. Germline values: CDR1 SEHNR, CDR2 FQNEAQ (reference sequence). The CDR3 coding sequence is TGTGCCAGCAGCCGAAGGACGGGGGAAAACACTGAAGCTTTCTTT. Its translation: CASSRRTGENTEAFF.

This sequence joins TRBV5-1 and TRBJ1-1; 10 nucleotides agree with TRBD1. V gave up 0 bases and J gave up 5 bases; unmatched junction bases: 10. This CDR3 spans 17 amino acids. Germline V gene data show CDR1 as SGHRS and CDR2 as YFSETQ. The CDR3 is CASSLGGQGFFWTEAFF. CDR3 DNA: TGCGCCAGCAGCTTGGGGGGACAGGGGTTCTTTTGGACTGAAGCTTTCTTT.

The rearrangement links TRBV5-6 to TRBJ2-3, with 10 bases identical to TRBD2. Germline CDR1 SGHDT, CDR2 YYEEEE. Trimming at V came to 5 bases and at J to 5 bases, leaving 5 bases not matched to a gene. The CDR3 sequence is 14 residues long. CDR3 sequence: CASRLAGVQDTQYF. The DNA of the CDR3 is TGTGCCAGCAGGCTAGCGGGGGTCCAAGATACGCAGTATTTT.

The V gene is TRBV19, the J gene TRBJ2-2; 9 positions match TRBD2. V was clipped by 4 bases and J by 5 bases; unmatched bases: 23. Per the germline V gene, CDR1 is LNHDA and CDR2 is SQIVND (reference sequence). The CDR3 is 21 amino acids. In DNA form, the CDR3 reads TGTGCCAGTAGTACGGTCTCGGGCGCCCCTCAAGCGGGGGGTAAAACCGGGGAGCTGTTTTTT. Translated: CASSTVSGAPQAGGKTGELFF.

This rearrangement joins TRBV6-5 to TRBJ1-2; D is perhaps TRBD1 (6 bases). CDR3 size: 14 residues. Germline V CDR1 and CDR2: MNHEY, SVGAGI. V gave up 5 bases and J gave up 8 bases, with 18 bases separating them. The CDR3, as DNA: TGTGCCAGCAGTGCCACAGGGAGGGTTGGGGGCTACACCTTC. It is translated as CASSATGRVGGYTF.

V and J are TRBV18 and TRBJ2-4, with D maybe TRBD1 (5 bases). V was pared by 3 bases and J by 8 bases, with 14 bases between. The CDR3 totals 14 residues. The V gene's germline CDR1 is KGHSH and CDR2 LQKENI. CDR3 loop: CASSPRWKGDIQYF. The DNA for the CDR3 is TGTGCCAGCTCACCGAGGTGGAAAGGGGACATTCAGTACTTC.

This clone was recorded a few times. The rearrangement links TRBV7-8 to TRBJ2-7, with TRBD2 matching 8 bases. V lost 5 bases and J lost 1; bases outside the gene matches: 7. CDR1 and CDR2 (germline): SGHVS, FQNEAQ. This CDR3 has 15 residues. In DNA, the CDR3 is TGTGCCAGCAGCGCACGAGGCGGGGGGTCCTACGAGCAGTACGTC. Encoded protein: CASSARGGGSYEQYV.

The table lists this clone with a few counts. The rearrangement links TRBV6-5 to TRBJ2-6; D remains ambiguous. Germline loops: CDR1 MNHEY, CDR2 SVGAGI. The CDR3 length is 15 residues. Between the trimmed V and J ends, which lost 5 bases and 0 bases, there was a span of 8 bases. CDR3 in DNA: TGTGCCAGCAGTCCAGATGACTCTGGGGCCAACGTCCTGACTTTC. Translating it yields CASSPDDSGANVLTF.

The V gene is TRBV5-6, the J gene TRBJ2-1, with D maybe TRBD2 (5 bases). Trimming removed 0 bases at V and 6 bases at J, with 10 bases between. The germline gives CDR1 SGHDT, CDR2 YYEEEE. The CDR3 has 14 amino acids. The DNA of the CDR3 is TGTGCCAGCAGCTTGGCAGGACTCGTCAATGAGCAGTTCTTC. Its translation is CASSLAGLVNEQFF.

The chain links TRBV30 to TRBJ2-3, with a possible D match to TRBD1 (6 bases). Trimming took off 2 bases at V and 8 bases at J, with 17 bases between the two ends. In germline, CDR1 is GTSNPN, CDR2 SVGIG (reference sequence). There are 14 residues in the CDR3. The chain's CDR3 is CAWSYRVSSVTQYF. CDR3 coding DNA: TGTGCCTGGAGTTACAGGGTTTCCTCGGTTACGCAGTATTTT.

The chain carries TRBV18 and TRBJ2-1, with 11 bases identical to TRBD2. The ends lost 0 bases at V and 7 bases at J; junction bases unmatched: 5. CDR1 and CDR2 (germline): KGHSH, LQKENI. The CDR3 runs 16 residues. The CDR3 protein is CASSPPRTSGRNEQFF. For the CDR3, the DNA is TGTGCCAGCTCACCACCGAGGACTAGCGGGCGGAATGAGCAGTTCTTC.

This clone has ten or more counts. The chain links TRBV6-6 to TRBJ1-2; 7 bases match TRBD1. The CDR3 consists of 13 residues. CDR1 and CDR2 from the germline V gene are MNHNY and SVGAGI (reference sequence). V lost 5 bases, J lost 2 bases, and 2 bases stayed unmatched. The DNA of the CDR3 is TGTGCCAGCAGTCCGGGACAGAACTATGGCTACACCTTC. This codes for CASSPGQNYGYTF.